A single sample is the source of the 14 T cell receptor beta chains below, sequenced in a study of shared clonotypes between healthy human individuals. Only in-frame clones appear in the TCRdb table, and some are missing; sequencing was by immunoSEQ multiplex PCR. Among millions of clones listed, about 95% were seen once. Selected positively for CCR7 and CD45RO-negative, naive CD8 cells excluded terminally differentiated effector memory CD45RA+ cells. The sequencing sample was made of naive CD8+ T cells sorted from blood. The source is a man aged 18 to 30 in good health.

The chain has TRBV28 and TRBJ2-5; D tentatively reads TRBD1 or TRBD2 (5 bases each). CDR3 length equals 12 residues. The germline V and J ends were trimmed by 5 bases and 5 bases, with 9 bases remaining between them. CDR1 MDHEN and CDR2 SYDVKM come from the germline V gene. CDR3 nucleotides: TGTGCCAGCAGTATCTGGGGGGAGACCCAGTACTTC. Translation: CASSIWGETQYF.

V is TRBV10-3 and J is TRBJ2-3, with TRBD2 matching over 9 bases. Germline trimming cut 7 bases from V and 0 bases from J; bases unmatched to any gene: 2. The CDR3 consists of 14 residues. CDR1 is ENHRY, CDR2 SYGVKD, per germline. As DNA, the CDR3 is TGTGCCATCAAGCGGGAGGCTAGCACAGATACGCAGTATTTT. Translated, it gives CAIKREASTDTQYF.

The genes are TRBV28 and TRBJ2-3, with D possibly matching TRBD1 (5 bases). Germline V gene data show CDR1 as MDHEN and CDR2 as SYDVKM. This CDR3 is 18 amino acids long. V dropped 4 bases and J dropped 2 bases, with 22 bases sitting between them. The CDR3 loop reads CASSSLFLETVDTDTQYF. Here the CDR3 DNA reads TGTGCCAGCAGTTCACTCTTTTTGGAGACAGTGGACACAGATACGCAGTATTTT.

V and J are TRBV5-6 and TRBJ2-2; 8 bases line up with TRBD1. CDR1 SGHDT and CDR2 YYEEEE come from the germline V gene. The CDR3 extends over 15 amino acids. The junction had 4 bases not matched to a gene; V was cut back by 0 bases and J by 6 bases. The DNA for the CDR3 is TGTGCCAGCAGCTTGGTGGCAGGGGGCCCCGGGGAGCTGTTTTTT. This codes for CASSLVAGGPGELFF.

CDR3 region: CASSPEGFHEQYF. DNA for the CDR3: TGTGCCAGCAGCCCGGAAGGTTTCCACGAGCAGTACTTC. The chain couples TRBV25-1 to TRBJ2-7, with unresolved D. Germline V gene sequence: CDR1 MGHDK, CDR2 SYGVNS. Trimming left V 6 bases short and J 5 bases short, with 14 bases between. The CDR3 is 13 residues long.

The chain links TRBV4-3 to TRBJ2-3; TRBD2 agrees at 7 bases. With V trimmed by 2 bases and J by 4 bases, 6 bases remained unmatched. Germline lookup yields CDR1 LGHNA and CDR2 YSLEER. The CDR3 loop spans 15 amino acids. The CDR3 here is CASSQLPGGADTQYF. CDR3 bases: TGCGCCAGCAGCCAACTTCCTGGGGGGGCAGATACGCAGTATTTT.

The chain is built from TRBV4-1 and TRBJ1-2; 7 bases fit TRBD1. This CDR3 is 16 amino acids long. The germline V gene has CDR1 MGHRA and CDR2 YSYEKL. V was pared by 0 bases and J by 4 bases, with 8 bases of the junction left unmatched. The CDR3 spells CASSQESGTAFYGYTF. CDR3 sequence (DNA): TGCGCCAGCAGCCAAGAGTCCGGGACAGCATTCTATGGCTACACCTTC.

This clone appeared a few times. The gene calls are TRBV28 and TRBJ1-5, with D uncertain. Trimming cost V 6 bases and J 3 bases, with 12 bases left between them. The CDR3 spans 14 residues. CDR1 and CDR2 from the germline V gene are MDHEN and SYDVKM. The CDR3 DNA is TGTGCCAGCAGCCCCATGGGCTACAATCAGCCCCAGCATTTT. Translated, it gives CASSPMGYNQPQHF.

This sequence joins TRBV9 and TRBJ2-2; 7 bases are shared with TRBD2. Losses at the gene ends were 7 bases for V and 0 bases for J; bases not matched to a gene: 3. This CDR3 comprises 14 residues. Germline CDR1 SGDLS, CDR2 YYNGEE. The DNA of the CDR3 is TGTGCCAGCGGGGGGGAGCCGAACACCGGGGAGCTGTTTTTT. It specifies CASGGEPNTGELFF.

This chain uses TRBV2 with TRBJ1-2; D not certain. Trimming took off 4 bases at V and 8 bases at J, with 11 bases between the two ends. The germline CDR1 and CDR2 sequences are SNHLY and FYNNEI. This CDR3 is 12 amino acids long. For the CDR3, the DNA is TGTGCCAGCAGTGGACTTATCGGGGGCTACACCTTC. Translating gives CASSGLIGGYTF.

The genes are TRBV27 and TRBJ2-7; TRBD2 aligns across 13 bases. J lost 3 bases, V lost 5 bases, and 7 bases had no gene match. CDR1 and CDR2 (germline): MNHEY, SMNVEV (reference sequence). CDR3 length: 16 amino acids. Here the CDR3 DNA reads TGTGCCAGCAGTCCGGTGACTAGCGGGGGGAACTACGAGCAGTACTTC. Protein sequence: CASSPVTSGGNYEQYF.

The chain uses TRBV4-1 and TRBJ2-3; weak D call: TRBD1 (6 bases). Germline CDR1 reads MGHRA; CDR2 reads YSYEKL. This CDR3 has 14 residues. The ends were cut back, 0 bases at V and 5 bases at J, with 9 bases in the middle. CDR3 nucleotide sequence: TGCGCCAGCAGCCAAGAGAAGGGGGTAGATACGCAGTATTTT. Translated, it gives CASSQEKGVDTQYF.

This chain links TRBV7-9 with TRBJ2-5, with TRBD2 matching over 7 bases. Unmatched junction bases numbered 2, after V lost 6 bases and J lost 1 base. CDR1 and CDR2 from the germline V gene are SEHNR and FQNEAQ (reference sequence). The CDR3 is 13 residues long. The DNA for the CDR3 is TGTGCCAGCAGTCGACTAGCCCAAGAGACCCAGTACTTC. It encodes CASSRLAQETQYF.

The chain recombines TRBV7-9 with TRBJ2-1, with no clear D. The CDR3 has 14 residues. Germline assignment: CDR1 SEHNR and CDR2 FQNEAQ (reference sequence). The V and J ends lost 7 bases and 5 bases respectively, with 15 bases between them. The DNA for the CDR3 is TGTGCCAGCACTCCTGGTTTAGGGAACAATGAGCAGTTCTTC. Amino acid sequence: CASTPGLGNNEQFF.